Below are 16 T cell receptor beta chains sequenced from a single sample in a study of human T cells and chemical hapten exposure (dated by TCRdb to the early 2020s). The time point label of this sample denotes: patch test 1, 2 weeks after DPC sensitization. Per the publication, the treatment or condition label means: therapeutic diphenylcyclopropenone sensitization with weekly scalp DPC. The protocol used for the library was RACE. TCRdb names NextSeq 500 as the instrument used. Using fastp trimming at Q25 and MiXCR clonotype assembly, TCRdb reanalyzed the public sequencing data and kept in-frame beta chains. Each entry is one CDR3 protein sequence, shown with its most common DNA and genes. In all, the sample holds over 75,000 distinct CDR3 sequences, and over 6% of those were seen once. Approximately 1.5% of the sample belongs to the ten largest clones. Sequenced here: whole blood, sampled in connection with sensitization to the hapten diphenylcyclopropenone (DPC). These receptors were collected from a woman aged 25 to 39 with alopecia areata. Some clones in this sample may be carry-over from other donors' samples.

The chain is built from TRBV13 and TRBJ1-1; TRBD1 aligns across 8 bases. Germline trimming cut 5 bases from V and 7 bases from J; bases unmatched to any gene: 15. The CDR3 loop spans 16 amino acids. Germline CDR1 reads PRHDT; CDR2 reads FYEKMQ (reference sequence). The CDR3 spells CASSPRDRQGRGEAFF. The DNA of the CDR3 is TGTGCCAGCAGCCCGCGGGACCGACAGGGGAGGGGTGAAGCTTTCTTT.

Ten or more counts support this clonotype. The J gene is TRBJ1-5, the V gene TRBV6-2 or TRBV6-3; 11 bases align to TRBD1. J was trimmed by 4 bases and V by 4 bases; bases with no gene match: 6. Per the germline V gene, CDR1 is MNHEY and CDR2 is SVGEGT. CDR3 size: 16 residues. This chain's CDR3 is CASSSRTGGYNQPQHF. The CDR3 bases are TGTGCCAGCAGTTCCCGGACAGGGGGCTATAATCAGCCCCAGCATTTT.

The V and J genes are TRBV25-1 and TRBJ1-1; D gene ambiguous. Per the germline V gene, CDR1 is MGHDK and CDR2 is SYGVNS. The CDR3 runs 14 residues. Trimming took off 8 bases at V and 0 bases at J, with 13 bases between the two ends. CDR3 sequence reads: CASGEGYLNTEAFF. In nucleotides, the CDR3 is TGTGCCAGCGGAGAAGGTTACCTGAACACTGAAGCTTTCTTT. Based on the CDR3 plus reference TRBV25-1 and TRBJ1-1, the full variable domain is EADIYQTPRYLVIGTGKKITLECSQTMGHDKMYWYQQDPGMELHLIHYSYGVNSTEKGDLSSESTVSRIRTEHFPLTLESARPSHTSQYLCASGEGYLNTEAFFGQGTRLTVV.

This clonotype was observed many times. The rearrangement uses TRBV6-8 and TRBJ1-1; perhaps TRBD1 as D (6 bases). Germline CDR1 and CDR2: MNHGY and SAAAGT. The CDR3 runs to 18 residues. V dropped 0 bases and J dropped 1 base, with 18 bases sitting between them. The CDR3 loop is CASSYSHWFGTRNTEAFF. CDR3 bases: TGTGCCAGCAGTTACTCGCATTGGTTCGGGACAAGGAACACTGAAGCTTTCTTT.

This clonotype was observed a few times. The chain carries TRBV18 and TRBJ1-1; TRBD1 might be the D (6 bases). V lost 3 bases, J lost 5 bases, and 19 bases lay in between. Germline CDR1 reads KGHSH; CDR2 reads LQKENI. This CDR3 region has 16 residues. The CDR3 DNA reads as TGTGCCAGCTCACCCTATTTATCAGGGGACGAGACTGAAGCTTTCTTT. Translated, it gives CASSPYLSGDETEAFF.

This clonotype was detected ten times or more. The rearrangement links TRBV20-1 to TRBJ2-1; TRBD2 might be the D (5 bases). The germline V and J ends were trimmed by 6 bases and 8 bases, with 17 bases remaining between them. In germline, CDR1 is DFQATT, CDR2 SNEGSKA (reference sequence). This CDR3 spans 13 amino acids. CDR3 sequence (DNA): TGCAGTGCCACTAAAGGGTGGGGAGATGAGCAGTTCTTC. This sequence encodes CSATKGWGDEQFF.

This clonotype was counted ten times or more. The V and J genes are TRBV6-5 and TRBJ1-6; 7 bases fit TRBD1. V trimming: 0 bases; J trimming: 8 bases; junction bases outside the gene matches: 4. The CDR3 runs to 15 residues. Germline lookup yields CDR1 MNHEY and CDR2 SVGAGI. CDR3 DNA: TGTGCCAGCAGTTACTCCCTCGACAGGGATTCACCCCTCCACTTT. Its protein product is CASSYSLDRDSPLHF.

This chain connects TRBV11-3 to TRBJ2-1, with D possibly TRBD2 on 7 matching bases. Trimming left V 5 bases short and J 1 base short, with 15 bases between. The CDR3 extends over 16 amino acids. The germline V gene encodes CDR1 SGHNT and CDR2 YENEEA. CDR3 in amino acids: CASSGEGGGSYNEQFF. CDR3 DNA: TGTGCCAGCAGCGGAGAGGGGGGGGGTTCCTACAATGAGCAGTTCTTC.

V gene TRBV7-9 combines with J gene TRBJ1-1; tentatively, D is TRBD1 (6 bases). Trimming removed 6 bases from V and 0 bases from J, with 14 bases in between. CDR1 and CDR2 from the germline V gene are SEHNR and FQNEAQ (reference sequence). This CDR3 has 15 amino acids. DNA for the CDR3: TGTGCCAGCAGTGCACAGGGTGGGTTGAACACTGAAGCTTTCTTT. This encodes CASSAQGGLNTEAFF.

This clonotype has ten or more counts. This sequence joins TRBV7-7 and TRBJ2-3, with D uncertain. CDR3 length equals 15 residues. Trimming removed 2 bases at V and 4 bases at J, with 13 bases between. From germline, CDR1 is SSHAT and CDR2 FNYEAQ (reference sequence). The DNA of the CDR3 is TGTGCCAGCAGCTTAAATCTGGCCACCTCAGATACGCAGTATTTT. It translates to CASSLNLATSDTQYF.

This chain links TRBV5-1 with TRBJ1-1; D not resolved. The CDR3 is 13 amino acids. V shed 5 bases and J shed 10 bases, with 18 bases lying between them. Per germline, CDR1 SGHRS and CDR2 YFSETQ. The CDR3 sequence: CASSWARTTGAFF. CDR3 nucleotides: TGCGCCAGCAGTTGGGCCAGGACGACCGGAGCTTTCTTT.

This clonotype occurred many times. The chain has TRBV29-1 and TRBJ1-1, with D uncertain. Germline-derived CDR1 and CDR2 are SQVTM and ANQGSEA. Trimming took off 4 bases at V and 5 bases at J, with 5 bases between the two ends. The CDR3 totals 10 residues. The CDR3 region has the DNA TGCAGCGTTGTTTGGACTGAAGCTTTCTTT. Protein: CSVVWTEAFF.

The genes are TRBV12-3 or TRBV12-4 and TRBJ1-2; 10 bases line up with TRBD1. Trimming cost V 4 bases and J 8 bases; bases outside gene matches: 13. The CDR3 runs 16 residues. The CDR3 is CASSSGLRQGALGYTF. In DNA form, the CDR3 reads TGTGCCAGCAGTTCAGGGCTTCGACAGGGGGCGCTGGGCTACACCTTC.

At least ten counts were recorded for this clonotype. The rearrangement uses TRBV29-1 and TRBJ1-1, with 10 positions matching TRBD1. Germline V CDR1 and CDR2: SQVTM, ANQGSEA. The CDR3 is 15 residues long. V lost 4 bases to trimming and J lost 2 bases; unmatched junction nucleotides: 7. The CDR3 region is CSVVGTGEGNTEAFF. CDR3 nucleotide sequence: TGCAGCGTTGTAGGGACAGGGGAAGGAAACACTGAAGCTTTCTTT.

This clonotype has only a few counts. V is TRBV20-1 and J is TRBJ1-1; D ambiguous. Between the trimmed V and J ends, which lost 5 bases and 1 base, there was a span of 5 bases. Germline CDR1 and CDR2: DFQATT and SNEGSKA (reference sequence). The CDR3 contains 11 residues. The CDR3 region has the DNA TGCAGTGCTGCAGGGAACACTGAAGCTTTCTTT. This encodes CSAAGNTEAFF.

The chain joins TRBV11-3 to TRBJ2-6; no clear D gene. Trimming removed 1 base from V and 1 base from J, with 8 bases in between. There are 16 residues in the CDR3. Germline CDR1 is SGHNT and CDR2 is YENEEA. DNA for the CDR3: TGTGCCAGCAGCTTAGGAGAGATGTCTGGGGCCAACGTCCTGACTTTC. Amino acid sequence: CASSLGEMSGANVLTF.